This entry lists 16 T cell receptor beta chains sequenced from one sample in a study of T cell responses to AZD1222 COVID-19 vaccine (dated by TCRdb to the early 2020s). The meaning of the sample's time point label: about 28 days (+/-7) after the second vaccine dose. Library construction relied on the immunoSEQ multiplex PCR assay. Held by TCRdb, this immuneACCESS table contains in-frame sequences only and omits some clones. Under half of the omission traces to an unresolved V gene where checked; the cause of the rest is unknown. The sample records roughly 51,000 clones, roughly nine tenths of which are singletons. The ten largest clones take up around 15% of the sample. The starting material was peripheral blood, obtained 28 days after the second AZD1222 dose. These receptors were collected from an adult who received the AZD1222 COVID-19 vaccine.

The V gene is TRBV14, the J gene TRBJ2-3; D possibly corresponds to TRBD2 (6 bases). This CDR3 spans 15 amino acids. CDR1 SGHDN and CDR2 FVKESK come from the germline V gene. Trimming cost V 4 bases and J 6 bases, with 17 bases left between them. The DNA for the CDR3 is TGTGCCAGCAGCCCGGGACTTTCCCGGGCGGATACGCAGTATTTT. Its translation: CASSPGLSRADTQYF. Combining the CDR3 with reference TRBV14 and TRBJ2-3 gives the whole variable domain EAGVTQFPSHSVIEKGQTVTLRCDPISGHDNLYWYRRVMGKEIKFLLHFVKESKQDESGMPNNRFLAERTGGTYSTLKVQPAELEDSGVYFCASSPGLSRADTQYFGPGTRLTVL.

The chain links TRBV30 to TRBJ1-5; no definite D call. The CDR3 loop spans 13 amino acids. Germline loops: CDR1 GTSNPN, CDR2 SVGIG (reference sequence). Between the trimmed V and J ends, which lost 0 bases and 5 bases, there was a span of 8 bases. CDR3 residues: CAWSVIGDQPQHF. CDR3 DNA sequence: TGTGCCTGGAGTGTGATAGGAGATCAGCCCCAGCATTTT.

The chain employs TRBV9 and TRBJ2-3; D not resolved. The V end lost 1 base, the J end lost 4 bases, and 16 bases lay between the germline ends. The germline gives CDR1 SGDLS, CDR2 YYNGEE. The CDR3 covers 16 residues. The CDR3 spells CASSVLASNSADTQYF. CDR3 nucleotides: TGTGCCAGCAGCGTATTGGCTAGTAATTCGGCAGATACGCAGTATTTT.

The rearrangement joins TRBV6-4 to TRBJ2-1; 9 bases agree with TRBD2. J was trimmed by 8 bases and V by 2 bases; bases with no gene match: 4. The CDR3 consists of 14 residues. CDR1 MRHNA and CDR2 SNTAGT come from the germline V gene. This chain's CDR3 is CASSDTGLAYEQFF. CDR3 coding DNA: TGTGCCAGCAGTGACACGGGACTAGCTTATGAGCAGTTCTTC.

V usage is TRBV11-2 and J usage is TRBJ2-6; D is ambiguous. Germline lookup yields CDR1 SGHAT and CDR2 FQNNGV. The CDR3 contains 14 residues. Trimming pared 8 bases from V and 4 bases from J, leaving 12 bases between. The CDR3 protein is CASGTGSGANVLTF. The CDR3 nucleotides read TGTGCCAGCGGTACCGGCAGCGGGGCCAACGTCCTGACTTTC.

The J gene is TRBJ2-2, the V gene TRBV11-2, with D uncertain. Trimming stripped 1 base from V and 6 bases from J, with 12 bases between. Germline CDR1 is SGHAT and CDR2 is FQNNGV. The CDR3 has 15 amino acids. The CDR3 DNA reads TGTGCCAGCAGCTTAGTACGCGGAGACGCCGGGGAGCTGTTTTTT. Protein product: CASSLVRGDAGELFF.

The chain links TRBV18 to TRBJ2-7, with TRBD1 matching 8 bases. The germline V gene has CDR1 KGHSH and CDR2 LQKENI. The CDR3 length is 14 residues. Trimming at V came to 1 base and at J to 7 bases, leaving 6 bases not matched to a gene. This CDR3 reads CASSPRTGFGEQYF. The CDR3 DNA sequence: TGTGCCAGCTCACCACGGACAGGGTTTGGAGAGCAGTACTTC.

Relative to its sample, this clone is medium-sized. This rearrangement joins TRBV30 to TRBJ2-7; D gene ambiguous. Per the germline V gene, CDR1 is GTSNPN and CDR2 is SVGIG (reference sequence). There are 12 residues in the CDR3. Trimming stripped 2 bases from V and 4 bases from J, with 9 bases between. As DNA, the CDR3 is TGTGCCTGGAGTCTTAGTGTTTACGAGCAGTACTTC. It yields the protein CAWSLSVYEQYF.

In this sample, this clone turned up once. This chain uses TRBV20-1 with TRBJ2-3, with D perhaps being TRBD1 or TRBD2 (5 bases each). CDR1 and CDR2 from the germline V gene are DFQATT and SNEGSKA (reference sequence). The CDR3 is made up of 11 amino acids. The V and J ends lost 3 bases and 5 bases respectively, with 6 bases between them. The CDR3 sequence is CSARRGDTQYF. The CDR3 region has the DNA TGCAGTGCTAGGAGGGGAGATACGCAGTATTTT.

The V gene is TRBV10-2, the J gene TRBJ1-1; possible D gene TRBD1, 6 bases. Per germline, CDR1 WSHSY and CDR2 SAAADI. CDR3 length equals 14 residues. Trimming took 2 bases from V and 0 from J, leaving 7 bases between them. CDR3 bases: TGCGCCAGCAGTGAGGACAGGCTGAACACTGAAGCTTTCTTT. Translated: CASSEDRLNTEAFF.

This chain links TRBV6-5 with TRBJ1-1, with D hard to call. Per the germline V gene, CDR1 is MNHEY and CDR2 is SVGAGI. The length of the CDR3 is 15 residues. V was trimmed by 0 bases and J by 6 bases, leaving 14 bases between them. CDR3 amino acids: CASSYSRTSSAEAFF. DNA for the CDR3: TGTGCCAGCAGTTACTCAAGGACCTCGAGCGCTGAAGCTTTCTTT.

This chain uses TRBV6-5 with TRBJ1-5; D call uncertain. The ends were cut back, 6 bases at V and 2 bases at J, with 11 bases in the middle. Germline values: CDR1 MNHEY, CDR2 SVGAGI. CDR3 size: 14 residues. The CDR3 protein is CASRLQDRNQPQHF. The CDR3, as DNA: TGTGCCAGCAGGCTCCAAGATCGCAATCAGCCCCAGCATTTT.

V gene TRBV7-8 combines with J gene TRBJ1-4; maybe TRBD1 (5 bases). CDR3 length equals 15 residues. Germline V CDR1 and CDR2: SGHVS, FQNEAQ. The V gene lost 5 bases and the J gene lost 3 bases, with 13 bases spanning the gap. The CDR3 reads CASSGRGTPNEKLFF. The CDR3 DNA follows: TGTGCCAGCAGCGGCCGAGGGACGCCTAATGAAAAACTGTTTTTT.

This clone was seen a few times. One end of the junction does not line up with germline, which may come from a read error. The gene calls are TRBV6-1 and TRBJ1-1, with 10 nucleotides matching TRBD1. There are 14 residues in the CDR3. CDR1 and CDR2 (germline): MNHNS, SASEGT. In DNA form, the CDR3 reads TGTGCCAGCAGCGAAGACAGGGGGCGTACTGAAGCTTTCTTT. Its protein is CASSEDRGRTEAFF.

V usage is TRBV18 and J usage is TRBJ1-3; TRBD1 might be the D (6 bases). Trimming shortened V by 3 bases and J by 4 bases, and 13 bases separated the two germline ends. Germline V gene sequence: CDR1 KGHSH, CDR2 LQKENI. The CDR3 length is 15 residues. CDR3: CASSPSQGTGNTIYF. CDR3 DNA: TGTGCCAGCTCACCGTCACAGGGTACCGGAAACACCATATATTTT.

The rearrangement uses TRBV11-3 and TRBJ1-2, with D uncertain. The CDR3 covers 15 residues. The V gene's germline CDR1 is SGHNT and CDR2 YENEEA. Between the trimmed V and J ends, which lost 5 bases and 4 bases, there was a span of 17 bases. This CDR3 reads CASSPTERGCYGYTF. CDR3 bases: TGTGCCAGCAGCCCTACAGAGCGGGGATGCTATGGCTACACCTTC.